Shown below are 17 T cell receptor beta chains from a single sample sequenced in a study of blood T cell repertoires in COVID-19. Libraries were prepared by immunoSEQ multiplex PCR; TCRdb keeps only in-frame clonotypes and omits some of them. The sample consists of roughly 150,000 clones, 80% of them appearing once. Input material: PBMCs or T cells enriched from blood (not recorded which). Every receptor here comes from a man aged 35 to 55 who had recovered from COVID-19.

The CDR3 is CASSFSQGPNYGYTF. CDR3 nucleotide sequence: TGTGCCAGCAGCTTTTCACAGGGCCCCAACTATGGCTACACCTTC. This sequence joins TRBV5-5 and TRBJ1-2, with a possible D match to TRBD1 (6 bases). This CDR3 has 15 amino acids. The germline CDR1 and CDR2 sequences are SGHKS and YYEKEE (reference sequence). Trimming took off 2 bases at V and 2 bases at J, with 13 bases between the two ends.

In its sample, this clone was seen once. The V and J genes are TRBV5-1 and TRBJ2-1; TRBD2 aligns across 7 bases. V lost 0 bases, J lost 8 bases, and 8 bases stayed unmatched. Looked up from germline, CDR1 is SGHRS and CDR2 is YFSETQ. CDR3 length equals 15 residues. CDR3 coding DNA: TGCGCCAGCAGCTTGGTCCCGGGGGGTTCATATGAGCAGTTCTTC. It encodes CASSLVPGGSYEQFF.

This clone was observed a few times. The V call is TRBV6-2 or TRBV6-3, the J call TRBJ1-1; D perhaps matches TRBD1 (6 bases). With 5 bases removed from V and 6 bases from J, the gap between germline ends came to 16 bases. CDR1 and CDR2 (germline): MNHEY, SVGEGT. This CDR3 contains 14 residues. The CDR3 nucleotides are TGTGCCAGCAGTACCCCAACAGGGAGAGCTGAAGCTTTCTTT. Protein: CASSTPTGRAEAFF.

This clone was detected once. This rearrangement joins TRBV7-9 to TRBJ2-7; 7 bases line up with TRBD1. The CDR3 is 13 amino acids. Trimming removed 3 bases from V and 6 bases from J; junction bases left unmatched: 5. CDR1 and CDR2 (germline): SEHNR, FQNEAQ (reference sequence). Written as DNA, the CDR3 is TGTGCCAGCAGCTTCCGACAGGGCGCCGAGCAGTACTTC. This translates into CASSFRQGAEQYF. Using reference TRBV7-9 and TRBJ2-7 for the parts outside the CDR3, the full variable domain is DTGVSQNPRHKITKRGQNVTFRCDPISEHNRLYWYRQTLGQGPEFLTYFQNEAQLEKSRLLSDRFSAERPKGSFSTLEIQRTEQGDSAMYLCASSFRQGAEQYFGPGTRLTVT.

CDR3 region: CASSQSVLEDTQYF. In DNA form, the CDR3 reads TGTGCCAGCAGCCAGAGCGTGTTGGAAGATACGCAGTATTTT. The chain uses TRBV14 and TRBJ2-3; the D is unclear. The V and J ends lost 3 bases and 5 bases respectively, with 12 bases between them. Germline V gene sequence: CDR1 SGHDN, CDR2 FVKESK. This CDR3 is built from 14 residues.

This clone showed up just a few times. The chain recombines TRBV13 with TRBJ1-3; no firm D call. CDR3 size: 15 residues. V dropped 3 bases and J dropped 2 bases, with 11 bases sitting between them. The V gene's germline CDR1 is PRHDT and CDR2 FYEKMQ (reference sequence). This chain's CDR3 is CASSLVGEAGNTIYF. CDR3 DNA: TGTGCCAGCAGCTTGGTGGGCGAAGCTGGAAACACCATATATTTT.

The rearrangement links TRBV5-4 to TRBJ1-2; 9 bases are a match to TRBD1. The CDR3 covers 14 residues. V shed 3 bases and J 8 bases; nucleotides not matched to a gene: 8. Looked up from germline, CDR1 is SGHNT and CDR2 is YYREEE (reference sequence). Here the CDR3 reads CASSSPGQGGGYTF. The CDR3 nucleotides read TGTGCCAGCAGCTCTCCGGGACAGGGTGGAGGCTACACCTTC.

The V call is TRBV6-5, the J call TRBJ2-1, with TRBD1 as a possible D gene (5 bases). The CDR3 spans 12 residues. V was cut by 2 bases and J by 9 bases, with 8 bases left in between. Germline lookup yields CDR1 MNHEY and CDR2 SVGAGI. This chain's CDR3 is CASSYGASEQFF. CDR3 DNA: TGTGCCAGCAGTTACGGGGCTAGTGAGCAGTTCTTC.

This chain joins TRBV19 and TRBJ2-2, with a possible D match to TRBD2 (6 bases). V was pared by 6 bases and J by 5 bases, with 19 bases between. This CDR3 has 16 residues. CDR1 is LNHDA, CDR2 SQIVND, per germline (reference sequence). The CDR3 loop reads CASRGDRAGKTGELFF. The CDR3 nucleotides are TGTGCCAGTAGAGGGGACCGGGCGGGGAAGACCGGGGAGCTGTTTTTT.

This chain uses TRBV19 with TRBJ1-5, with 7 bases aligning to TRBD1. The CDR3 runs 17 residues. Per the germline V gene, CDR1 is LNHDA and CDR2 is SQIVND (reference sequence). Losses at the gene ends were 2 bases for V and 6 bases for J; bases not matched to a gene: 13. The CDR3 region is CASSIQSGQAGGQPQHF. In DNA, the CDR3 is TGTGCCAGTAGTATACAGTCCGGACAGGCCGGGGGTCAGCCCCAGCATTTT.

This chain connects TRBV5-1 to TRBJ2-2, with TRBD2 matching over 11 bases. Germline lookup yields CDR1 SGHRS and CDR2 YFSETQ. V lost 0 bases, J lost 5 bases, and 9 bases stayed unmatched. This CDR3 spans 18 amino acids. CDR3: CASSLGDTSGGLTGELFF. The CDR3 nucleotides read TGCGCCAGCAGCTTGGGCGATACTAGCGGGGGACTAACCGGGGAGCTGTTTTTT.

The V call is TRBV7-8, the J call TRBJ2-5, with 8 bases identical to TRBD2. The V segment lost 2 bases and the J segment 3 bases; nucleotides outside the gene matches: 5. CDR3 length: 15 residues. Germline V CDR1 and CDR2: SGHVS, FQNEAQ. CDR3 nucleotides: TGTGCCAGCAGCTTATACGGACTAGCCAAAGAGACCCAGTACTTC. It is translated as CASSLYGLAKETQYF.

The CDR3 region is CASSLLESGGYTF. Written as DNA, the CDR3 is TGTGCCAGCAGCCTTCTTGAATCGGGAGGCTACACCTTC. This sequence joins TRBV21-1 and TRBJ1-2. TRBV21-1 is a pseudogene segment. CDR3 length equals 13 residues.

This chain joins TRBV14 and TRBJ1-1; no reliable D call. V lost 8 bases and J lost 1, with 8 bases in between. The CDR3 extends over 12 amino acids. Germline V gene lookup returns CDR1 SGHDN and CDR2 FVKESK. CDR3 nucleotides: TGTGCCAGCGCCTCGGGGAACACTGAAGCTTTCTTT. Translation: CASASGNTEAFF. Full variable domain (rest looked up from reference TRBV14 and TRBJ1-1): EAGVTQFPSHSVIEKGQTVTLRCDPISGHDNLYWYRRVMGKEIKFLLHFVKESKQDESGMPNNRFLAERTGGTYSTLKVQPAELEDSGVYFCASASGNTEAFFGQGTRLTVV.

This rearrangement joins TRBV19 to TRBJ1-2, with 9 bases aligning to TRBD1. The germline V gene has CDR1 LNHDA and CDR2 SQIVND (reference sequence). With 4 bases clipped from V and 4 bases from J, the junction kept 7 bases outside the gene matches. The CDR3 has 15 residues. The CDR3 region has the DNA TGTGCCAGTAGTAGGGGGGACAGGGCAAGCTATGGCTACACCTTC. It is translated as CASSRGDRASYGYTF.

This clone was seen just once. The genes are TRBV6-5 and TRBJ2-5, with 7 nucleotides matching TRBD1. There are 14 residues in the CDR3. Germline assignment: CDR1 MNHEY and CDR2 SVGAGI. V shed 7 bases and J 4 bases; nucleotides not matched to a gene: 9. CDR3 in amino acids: CASKGGDRAETQYF. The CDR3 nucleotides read TGTGCCAGCAAAGGGGGAGACAGGGCAGAGACCCAGTACTTC.

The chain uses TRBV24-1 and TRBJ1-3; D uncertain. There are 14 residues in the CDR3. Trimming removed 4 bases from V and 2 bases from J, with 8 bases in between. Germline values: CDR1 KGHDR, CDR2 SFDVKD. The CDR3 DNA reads TGTGCCACCAGTGAGTCTGGGCCTGGAAACACCATATATTTT. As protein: CATSESGPGNTIYF.